These 27 T cell receptor beta chains were all obtained from the same sample, sequenced in a study of CD8+ T cells in alopecia areata. RNA was extracted and reverse transcribed into cDNA as the sequencing template. The protocol was immunoSEQ multiplex PCR, while the TCRdb copy is restricted to in-frame clones and leaves out a portion. The profile shows under 150,000 clones, 50% to 55% of them singletons. This sample's treatment: oral pan-JAK inhibitor, 5-10 mg twice daily. The source material was CD4+ T cells sorted from blood, sampled at week 4, from a patient treated with tofacitinib. The receptor source for this set is a human donor with alopecia areata.

This clone was seen only a few times. The chain recombines TRBV29-1 with TRBJ2-1; TRBD2 is a possible D gene (5 bases). The CDR3 consists of 13 residues. Germline V gives CDR1 SQVTM, CDR2 ANQGSEA. Trimming removed 7 bases at V and 2 bases at J, with 12 bases between. CDR3 nucleotides: TGCAGCGCCTCCCTGGGAGCCTACAATGAGCAGTTCTTC. Translating gives CSASLGAYNEQFF.

The rearrangement links TRBV27 to TRBJ1-2, with a possible D match to TRBD1 (6 bases). There are 13 residues in the CDR3. Trimming left V 6 bases short and J 4 bases short, with 12 bases between. Germline CDR1 is MNHEY and CDR2 is SMNVEV (reference sequence). The CDR3 here is CASRPDRIYGYTF. The CDR3 region has the DNA TGTGCCAGCAGACCTGACAGGATCTATGGCTACACCTTC.

The V gene is TRBV7-2, the J gene TRBJ2-3; D ambiguous. CDR3 length: 14 amino acids. Germline V gene data show CDR1 as SGHTA and CDR2 as FQGNSA. V shed 5 bases and J shed 3 bases, with 12 bases lying between them. Here the CDR3 reads CASSPRRDTDTQYF. The CDR3 DNA follows: TGTGCCAGCAGCCCTCGTCGCGATACAGATACGCAGTATTTT.

V gene TRBV5-6 combines with J gene TRBJ1-6; D uncertain. The CDR3 covers 13 residues. Looked up from germline, CDR1 is SGHDT and CDR2 is YYEEEE. The germline V and J ends were trimmed by 2 bases and 9 bases, with 9 bases remaining between them. The CDR3 coding sequence is TGTGCCAGCAGCTTATTGGCCAGTTCACCCCTCCACTTT. It specifies CASSLLASSPLHF.

The rearrangement uses TRBV27 and TRBJ1-6, with 8 bases lining up with TRBD1. Germline lookup yields CDR1 MNHEY and CDR2 SMNVEV (reference sequence). There are 16 residues in the CDR3. Germline trimming cut 7 bases from V and 7 bases from J; bases unmatched to any gene: 12. Here the CDR3 reads CASIRTGRGLNSPLHF. The CDR3 region has the DNA TGTGCCAGCATCCGGACAGGGCGAGGGTTAAATTCACCCCTCCACTTT.

This clone was observed a handful of times. The genes are TRBV10-3 and TRBJ2-3; TRBD2 matches 9 bases. Germline values: CDR1 ENHRY, CDR2 SYGVKD. The CDR3 contains 16 residues. The ends lost 0 bases at V and 8 bases at J; junction bases unmatched: 9. This CDR3 reads CAISESGGGATGTQYF. The CDR3 region has the DNA TGTGCCATCAGTGAGTCTGGCGGGGGGGCCACTGGTACGCAGTATTTT.

This clone was counted a few times. This chain connects TRBV18 to TRBJ2-3; 10 bases are a match to TRBD2. The CDR3 loop spans 15 amino acids. Germline V gene sequence: CDR1 KGHSH, CDR2 LQKENI. Germline trimming cut 4 bases from V and 5 bases from J; bases unmatched to any gene: 6. The CDR3 is CASSRSGRAEDTQYF. The CDR3 coding sequence is TGTGCCAGCTCACGCAGCGGGAGGGCCGAAGATACGCAGTATTTT.

The gene calls are TRBV30 and TRBJ2-1, with D unclear. The CDR3 length is 13 residues. Trimming removed 0 bases from V and 3 bases from J, with 6 bases in between. The germline gives CDR1 GTSNPN, CDR2 SVGIG (reference sequence). The CDR3 region has the DNA TGTGCCTGGAGTGTACGACTCTACAATGAGCAGTTCTTC. This codes for CAWSVRLYNEQFF.

This clone has more than one count but fewer than ten. The J gene is TRBJ1-1, the V gene TRBV30; 8 bases line up with TRBD1. V lost 3 bases and J lost 5; bases outside the gene matches: 8. The CDR3 length is 14 residues. CDR1 GTSNPN and CDR2 SVGIG come from the germline V gene (reference sequence). As DNA, the CDR3 is TGTGCCTGGAGCAGACGACAGGGGTGGACTGAAGCTTTCTTT. Protein: CAWSRRQGWTEAFF.

This clone was observed a few times. V is TRBV6-5 and J is TRBJ2-1, with D possibly TRBD1 on 6 matching bases. Deletions cut 6 bases from V and 5 bases from J, with 11 bases between. Germline CDR1 MNHEY, CDR2 SVGAGI. There are 13 residues in the CDR3. In nucleotides, the CDR3 is TGTGCCAGCAGCCAAACAGGGAACAATGAGCAGTTCTTC. This encodes CASSQTGNNEQFF.

This clone has only a few counts. The CDR3 region has the DNA TGTGCCAGTAGTATGGACAGGTTTACCTATGGAGGCTACACCTTC. It encodes CASSMDRFTYGGYTF. The chain employs TRBV19 and TRBJ1-2; 7 nucleotides align to TRBD1. Trimming took 3 bases from V and 8 from J; bases not matched to a gene: 12. The germline gives CDR1 LNHDA, CDR2 SQIVND (reference sequence). CDR3 length equals 15 residues.

This clone was detected only once. V gene TRBV29-1 combines with J gene TRBJ1-2, with 9 bases lining up with TRBD1. CDR1 is SQVTM and CDR2 is ANQGSEA in the germline V gene. CDR3 size: 15 residues. Losses at the gene ends were 1 base for V and 8 bases for J; bases not matched to a gene: 11. The CDR3 DNA reads TGCAGCGTTGAAGTTGGGACAGGGAGGACGGCCGGCTACACCTTC. It codes for CSVEVGTGRTAGYTF. Full variable domain (outside the CDR3, taken from reference TRBV29-1 and TRBJ1-2): SAVISQKPSRDICQRGTSLTIQCQVDSQVTMMFWYRQQPGQSLTLIATANQGSEATYESGFVIDKFPISRPNLTFSTLTVSNMSPEDSSIYLCSVEVGTGRTAGYTFGSGTRLTVV.

V is TRBV5-1 and J is TRBJ2-1; TRBD2 might be the D (6 bases). Germline assignment: CDR1 SGHRS and CDR2 YFSETQ. This CDR3 spans 12 amino acids. V was cut by 2 bases and J by 7 bases, with 7 bases left in between. The CDR3 coding sequence is TGCGCCAGCAGCTTTGCGGGAAATGAGCAGTTCTTC. Protein sequence: CASSFAGNEQFF.

V gene TRBV2 combines with J gene TRBJ2-7, with 8 positions matching TRBD1. The CDR3 totals 17 residues. Germline values: CDR1 SNHLY, CDR2 FYNNEI. V dropped 5 bases and J dropped 0; count of bases not matched to a gene: 12. CDR3 nucleotides: TGTGCCAGCAGTTTTTCCGTTCGGGACAGGTACTCCTACGAGCAGTACTTC. Protein product: CASSFSVRDRYSYEQYF. The variable domain in full, with the rest retrieved from reference TRBV2 and TRBJ2-7, is EPEVTQTPSHQVTQMGQEVILRCVPISNHLYFYWYRQILGQKVEFLVSFYNNEISEKSEIFDDQFSVERPDGSNFTLKIRSTKLEDSAMYFCASSFSVRDRYSYEQYFGPGTRLTVT.

The chain carries TRBV6-4 and TRBJ2-1, with 10 bases aligning to TRBD2. Germline lookup yields CDR1 MRHNA and CDR2 SNTAGT. CDR3 length equals 14 residues. Unmatched junction bases numbered 6, after V lost 1 base and J lost 12 bases. CDR3 amino acids: CASSDFPSGSMQFF. DNA for the CDR3: TGTGCCAGCAGTGACTTTCCTAGCGGGAGCATGCAGTTCTTC.

This clone showed up just a few times. The chain uses TRBV14 and TRBJ2-1; a weak D match, TRBD2 (6 bases). V was shortened by 4 bases and J by 3 bases, with 13 bases between the two germline ends. Germline-derived CDR1 and CDR2 are SGHDN and FVKESK. CDR3 length: 15 residues. CDR3 in amino acids: CASSRTGGLYNEQFF. CDR3 sequence (DNA): TGTGCCAGCAGCCGAACCGGGGGTCTCTACAATGAGCAGTTCTTC. Full variable domain (remainder filled in from reference TRBV14 and TRBJ2-1): EAGVTQFPSHSVIEKGQTVTLRCDPISGHDNLYWYRRVMGKEIKFLLHFVKESKQDESGMPNNRFLAERTGGTYSTLKVQPAELEDSGVYFCASSRTGGLYNEQFFGPGTRLTVL.

This clone turned up a few times. The rearrangement uses TRBV5-1 and TRBJ2-7; TRBD1 agrees at 8 bases. This CDR3 has 15 residues. Germline CDR1 reads SGHRS; CDR2 reads YFSETQ. V was clipped by 0 bases and J by 2 bases; unmatched bases: 4. CDR3 region: CASSLEQGGPYEQYF. The DNA for the CDR3 is TGCGCCAGCAGCTTGGAACAGGGGGGTCCCTACGAGCAGTACTTC.

This chain connects TRBV14 to TRBJ1-2; D is undetermined. Trimming shortened V by 4 bases and J by 2 bases, and 8 bases separated the two germline ends. This CDR3 contains 13 residues. From germline, CDR1 is SGHDN and CDR2 FVKESK. The CDR3 nucleotides are TGTGCCAGCAGCCTAGACTCCAACTATGGCTACACCTTC. It yields the protein CASSLDSNYGYTF. Drawing the rest from reference TRBV14 and TRBJ1-2, the complete variable domain is EAGVTQFPSHSVIEKGQTVTLRCDPISGHDNLYWYRRVMGKEIKFLLHFVKESKQDESGMPNNRFLAERTGGTYSTLKVQPAELEDSGVYFCASSLDSNYGYTFGSGTRLTVV.

This clone was counted only a few times. The chain joins TRBV30 to TRBJ1-5, with no clear D. The V end lost 1 base, the J end lost 1 base, and 8 bases lay between the germline ends. Germline V gene sequence: CDR1 GTSNPN, CDR2 SVGIG (reference sequence). The length of the CDR3 is 14 residues. CDR3 nucleotides: TGTGCCTGGAGTGGGCACCTGAGCAATCAGCCCCAGCATTTT. Its translation is CAWSGHLSNQPQHF.

This clone was detected only a few times. This chain joins TRBV29-1 and TRBJ2-6; possible D gene TRBD2, 5 bases. Germline values: CDR1 SQVTM, CDR2 ANQGSEA. This CDR3 is built from 15 residues. V lost 4 bases, J lost 4 bases, and 14 bases lay in between. DNA of the CDR3: TGCAGCGTTGGACTCGGAGGACCCGGGGCCAACGTCCTGACTTTC. Translating it yields CSVGLGGPGANVLTF.

This clone has a single count. The chain employs TRBV15 and TRBJ2-1, with 14 bases aligning to TRBD2. Unmatched junction bases numbered 2, after V lost 5 bases and J lost 5 bases. This CDR3 spans 15 amino acids. Per germline, CDR1 LNHNV and CDR2 YYDKDF (reference sequence). CDR3 sequence: CATSPGLAGDNEQFF. CDR3 DNA sequence: TGTGCCACCAGCCCGGGACTAGCGGGGGACAATGAGCAGTTCTTC.

The rearrangement links TRBV7-9 to TRBJ1-1, with D uncertain. The V gene lost 5 bases and the J gene lost 3 bases, with 13 bases spanning the gap. There are 14 residues in the CDR3. CDR1 is SEHNR and CDR2 is FQNEAQ in the germline V gene (reference sequence). The CDR3 DNA reads TGTGCCAGCAGCCCGACCTCAGGTCACACTGAAGCTTTCTTT. Protein product: CASSPTSGHTEAFF. The full variable domain, its missing parts supplied by reference TRBV7-9 and TRBJ1-1, is DTGVSQNPRHKITKRGQNVTFRCDPISEHNRLYWYRQTLGQGPEFLTYFQNEAQLEKSRLLSDRFSAERPKGSFSTLEIQRTEQGDSAMYLCASSPTSGHTEAFFGQGTRLTVV.

This clone was recorded a few times. V usage is TRBV7-9 and J usage is TRBJ1-1; 9 bases are shared with TRBD1. From germline, CDR1 is SEHNR and CDR2 FQNEAQ (reference sequence). V was clipped by 4 bases and J by 2 bases; unmatched bases: 11. The length of the CDR3 is 17 residues. In DNA, the CDR3 is TGTGCCAGCAGCTATTCCCCGGGACAGGGAATTAACACTGAAGCTTTCTTT. Amino acids: CASSYSPGQGINTEAFF.

The chain employs TRBV5-1 and TRBJ2-7; D unresolved. Germline V gene lookup returns CDR1 SGHRS and CDR2 YFSETQ. This CDR3 is built from 14 residues. The V end was cut by 0 bases, the J end by 3 bases, with 10 bases between. The CDR3 here is CASSLAAGGYEQYF. The CDR3 DNA reads TGCGCCAGCAGCTTGGCGGCTGGCGGCTACGAGCAGTACTTC.

The chain has TRBV29-1 and TRBJ1-1, with 7 bases identical to TRBD1. Germline V CDR1 and CDR2: SQVTM, ANQGSEA. Trimming cost V 5 bases and J 3 bases; bases outside gene matches: 3. The length of the CDR3 is 12 residues. The CDR3 spells CSVRQGYTEAFF. CDR3 sequence (DNA): TGCAGCGTTAGACAGGGATACACTGAAGCTTTCTTT.

This clone has only one observation. This sequence joins TRBV29-1 and TRBJ1-2; D perhaps matches TRBD1 (5 bases). V lost 6 bases to trimming and J lost 1 base, with 9 bases between them. The CDR3 consists of 12 residues. Germline CDR1 is SQVTM and CDR2 is ANQGSEA. As DNA, the CDR3 is TGCAGCGTCACAGGAGATAACTATGGCTACACCTTC. It specifies CSVTGDNYGYTF. The full variable domain, its missing parts supplied by reference TRBV29-1 and TRBJ1-2, is SAVISQKPSRDICQRGTSLTIQCQVDSQVTMMFWYRQQPGQSLTLIATANQGSEATYESGFVIDKFPISRPNLTFSTLTVSNMSPEDSSIYLCSVTGDNYGYTFGSGTRLTVV.

V and J are TRBV6-5 and TRBJ2-7; 7 nucleotides match TRBD1. The CDR3 has 14 amino acids. V dropped 6 bases and J dropped 1; count of bases not matched to a gene: 6. CDR1 is MNHEY, CDR2 SVGAGI, per germline. The CDR3 nucleotides read TGTGCCAGCAGGGGAACGACAGGGTCCTACGAGCAGTACTTC. Amino acids: CASRGTTGSYEQYF.